The T cell receptor beta chain under discussion was sequenced for a study of blood T cell repertoires in COVID-19. The table came from immunoSEQ multiplex PCR; TCRdb's copy has only in-frame clones and leaves some out. In the table there are a few hundred thousand clones, 87% of which are singletons. The receptor was isolated from a woman between 25 and 40 years old who had recovered from COVID-19. Sequencing was carried out using PBMCs or T cells enriched from blood (not recorded which).

DNA of the CDR3: TGTGCCAGCAGTTTAGGGGAATTAGGAAACACCATATATTTT. Translated: CASSLGELGNTIYF. The chain combines TRBV6-5 with TRBJ1-3, with a weak D call TRBD1 (5 bases). V was pared by 4 bases and J by 4 bases, with 11 bases between. The length of the CDR3 is 14 residues. Germline assignment: CDR1 MNHEY and CDR2 SVGAGI.